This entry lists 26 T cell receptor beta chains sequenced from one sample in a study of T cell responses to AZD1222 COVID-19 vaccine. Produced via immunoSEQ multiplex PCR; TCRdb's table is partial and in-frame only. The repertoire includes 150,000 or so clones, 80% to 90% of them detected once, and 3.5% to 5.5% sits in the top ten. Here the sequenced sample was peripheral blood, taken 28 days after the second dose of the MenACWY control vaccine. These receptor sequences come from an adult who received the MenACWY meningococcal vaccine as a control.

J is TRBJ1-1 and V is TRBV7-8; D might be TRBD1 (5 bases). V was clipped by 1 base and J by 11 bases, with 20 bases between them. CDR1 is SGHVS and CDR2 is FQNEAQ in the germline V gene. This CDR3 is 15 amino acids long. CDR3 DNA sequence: TGTGCCAGCAGCTTAGGGGGCGACCCCCCCGTGTGGGCTTTCTTT. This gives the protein CASSLGGDPPVWAFF. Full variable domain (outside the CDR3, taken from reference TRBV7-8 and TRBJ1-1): GAGVSQSPRYKVAKRGQDVALRCDPISGHVSLFWYQQALGQGPEFLTYFQNEAQLDKSGLPSDRFFAERPEGSVSTLKIQRTQQEDSAVYLCASSLGGDPPVWAFFGQGTRLTVV.

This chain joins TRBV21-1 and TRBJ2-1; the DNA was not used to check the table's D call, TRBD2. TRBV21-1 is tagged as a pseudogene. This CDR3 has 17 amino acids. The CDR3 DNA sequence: TGTGCCAGCAGCAAAGACCCCGGGACTAGAGTAAGCAATGAGCAGTTCTTC. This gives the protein CASSKDPGTRVSNEQFF.

The CDR3 coding sequence is TGTGCCAGTAGTATCAGTCACACATTCGGAAACACCATATATTTT. The encoded protein is CASSISHTFGNTIYF. The chain couples TRBV19 to TRBJ1-3; unclear D gene. CDR3 length: 15 amino acids. The germline V gene has CDR1 LNHDA and CDR2 SQIVND (reference sequence). The V end was cut by 3 bases, the J end by 4 bases, with 13 bases between.

The CDR3 DNA is TGTGCCGGGGGACAGGGGAGCTCTGGAAACACCATATATTTT. Amino acid sequence: CAGGQGSSGNTIYF. The chain combines TRBV10-3 with TRBJ1-3, with 10 bases lining up with TRBD1. The CDR3 length is 14 residues. V lost 11 bases and J lost 0; bases outside the gene matches: 4. Germline-derived CDR1 and CDR2 are ENHRY and SYGVKD.

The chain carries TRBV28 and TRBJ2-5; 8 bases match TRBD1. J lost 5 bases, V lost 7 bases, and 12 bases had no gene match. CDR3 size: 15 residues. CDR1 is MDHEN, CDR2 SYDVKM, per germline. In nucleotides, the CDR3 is TGTGCCAGCACCTCGAGACAGGGGATTCGGGAGACCCAGTACTTC. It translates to CASTSRQGIRETQYF.

CDR3 region: CAWSDRVVEQFF. DNA of the CDR3: TGTGCCTGGAGTGACAGGGTCGTTGAGCAGTTCTTC. The chain uses TRBV30 and TRBJ2-1, with a weak D call TRBD1 (6 bases). Germline V gene lookup returns CDR1 GTSNPN and CDR2 SVGIG (reference sequence). The CDR3 spans 12 residues. Trimming pared 1 base from V and 9 bases from J, leaving 10 bases between.

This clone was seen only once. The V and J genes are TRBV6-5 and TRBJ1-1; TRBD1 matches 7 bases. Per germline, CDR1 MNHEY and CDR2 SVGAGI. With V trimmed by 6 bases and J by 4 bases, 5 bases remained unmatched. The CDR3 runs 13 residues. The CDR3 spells CASSPQGTTEAFF. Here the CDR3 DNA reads TGTGCCAGCAGCCCACAGGGGACCACTGAAGCTTTCTTT.

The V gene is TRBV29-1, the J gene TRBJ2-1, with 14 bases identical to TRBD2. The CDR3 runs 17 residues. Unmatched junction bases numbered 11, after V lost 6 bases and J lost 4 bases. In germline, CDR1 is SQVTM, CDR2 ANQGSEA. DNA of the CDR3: TGCAGCGTGTCTGGACTAGCGGGAGGCGTTGCGTACAATGAGCAGTTCTTC. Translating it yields CSVSGLAGGVAYNEQFF.

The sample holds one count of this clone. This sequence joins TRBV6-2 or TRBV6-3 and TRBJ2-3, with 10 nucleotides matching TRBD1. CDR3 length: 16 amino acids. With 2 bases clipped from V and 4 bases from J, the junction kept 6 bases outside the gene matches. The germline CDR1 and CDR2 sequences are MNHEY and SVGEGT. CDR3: CASSYPDRGDPDTQYF. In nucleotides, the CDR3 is TGTGCCAGCAGTTACCCGGACAGGGGGGACCCAGATACGCAGTATTTT.

The CDR3 bases are TGTGCCAGCAGTTACAGGGAAGGGCCAGATACGCAGTATTTT. Protein: CASSYREGPDTQYF. This chain links TRBV6-2 or TRBV6-3 with TRBJ2-3; no reliable D call. The CDR3 consists of 14 residues. From germline, CDR1 is MNHEY and CDR2 SVGEGT. The V end was cut by 2 bases, the J end by 4 bases, with 10 bases between.

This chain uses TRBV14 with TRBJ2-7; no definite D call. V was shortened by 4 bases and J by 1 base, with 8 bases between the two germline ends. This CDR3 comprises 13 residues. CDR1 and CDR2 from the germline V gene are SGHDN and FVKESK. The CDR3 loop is CASSPGSSYEQYF. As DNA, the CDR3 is TGTGCCAGCAGCCCCGGTTCTTCCTACGAGCAGTACTTC.

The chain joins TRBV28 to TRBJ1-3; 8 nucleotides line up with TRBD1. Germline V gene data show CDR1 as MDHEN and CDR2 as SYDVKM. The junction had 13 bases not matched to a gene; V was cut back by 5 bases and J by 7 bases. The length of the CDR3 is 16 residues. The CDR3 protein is CASSATDRDRRNTIYF. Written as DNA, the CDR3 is TGTGCCAGCAGTGCTACGGACAGGGACCGTAGGAACACCATATATTTT.

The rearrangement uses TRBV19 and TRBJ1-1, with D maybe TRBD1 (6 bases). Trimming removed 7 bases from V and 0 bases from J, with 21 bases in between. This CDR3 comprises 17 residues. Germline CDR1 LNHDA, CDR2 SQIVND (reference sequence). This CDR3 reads CASTLGQRPLLNTEAFF. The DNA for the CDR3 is TGTGCCAGTACCCTCGGACAGAGACCTCTTTTGAACACTGAAGCTTTCTTT.

In nucleotides, the CDR3 is TGTGCCAGCAGCGTTGAGGGGGCTGAGTACAATGAGCAGTTCTTC. It encodes CASSVEGAEYNEQFF. The rearrangement links TRBV9 to TRBJ2-1, with 7 bases lining up with TRBD1. CDR3 size: 15 residues. Germline trimming cut 2 bases from V and 4 bases from J; bases unmatched to any gene: 6. The germline gives CDR1 SGDLS, CDR2 YYNGEE.

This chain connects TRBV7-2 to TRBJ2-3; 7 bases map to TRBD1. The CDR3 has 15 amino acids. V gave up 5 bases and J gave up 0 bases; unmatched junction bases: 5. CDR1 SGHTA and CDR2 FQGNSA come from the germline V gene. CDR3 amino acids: CASSPSRGSTDTQYF. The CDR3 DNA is TGTGCCAGCAGCCCCTCCAGGGGGAGCACAGATACGCAGTATTTT.

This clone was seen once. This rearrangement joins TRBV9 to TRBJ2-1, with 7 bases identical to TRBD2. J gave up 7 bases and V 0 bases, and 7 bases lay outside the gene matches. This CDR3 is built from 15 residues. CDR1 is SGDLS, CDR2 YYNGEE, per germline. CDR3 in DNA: TGTGCCAGCAGCGTAGGAGGGGACTATCCTAATGAGCAGTTCTTC. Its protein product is CASSVGGDYPNEQFF.

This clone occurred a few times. The CDR3 region has the DNA TGTGCCAGCAGTTTTCATACCGACGCAGGGGATAACTATGGCTACACCTTC. Its protein product is CASSFHTDAGDNYGYTF. The V call is TRBV27, the J call TRBJ1-2; possibly TRBD1 for D (6 bases). The germline V and J ends were trimmed by 3 bases and 1 base, with 18 bases remaining between them. The germline CDR1 and CDR2 sequences are MNHEY and SMNVEV (reference sequence). The CDR3 extends over 17 amino acids.

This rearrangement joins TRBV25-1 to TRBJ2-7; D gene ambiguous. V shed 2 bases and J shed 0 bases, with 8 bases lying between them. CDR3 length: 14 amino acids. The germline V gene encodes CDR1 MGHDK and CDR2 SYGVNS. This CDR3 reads CASSERLSSYEQYF. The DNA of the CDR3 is TGTGCCAGCAGTGAAAGACTCAGCTCCTACGAGCAGTACTTC.

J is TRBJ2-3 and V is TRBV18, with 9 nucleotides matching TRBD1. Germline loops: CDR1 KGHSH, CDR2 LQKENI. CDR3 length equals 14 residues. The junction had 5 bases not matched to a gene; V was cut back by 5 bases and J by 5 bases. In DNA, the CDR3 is TGTGCCAGCTCAGGGGACAGGGCTGGAGATACGCAGTATTTT. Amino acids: CASSGDRAGDTQYF. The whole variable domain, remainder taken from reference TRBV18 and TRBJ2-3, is NAGVMQNPRHLVRRRGQEARLRCSPMKGHSHVYWYRQLPEEGLKFMVYLQKENIIDESGMPKERFSAEFPKEGPSILRIQQVVRGDSAAYFCASSGDRAGDTQYFGPGTRLTVL.

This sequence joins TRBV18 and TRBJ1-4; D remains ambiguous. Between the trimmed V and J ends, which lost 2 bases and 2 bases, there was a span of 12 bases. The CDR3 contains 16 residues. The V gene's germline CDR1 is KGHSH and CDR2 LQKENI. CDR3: CASSPNDRATNEKLFF. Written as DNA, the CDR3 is TGTGCCAGCTCACCAAATGACCGGGCTACTAATGAAAAACTGTTTTTT. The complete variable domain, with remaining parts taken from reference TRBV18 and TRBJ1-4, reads NAGVMQNPRHLVRRRGQEARLRCSPMKGHSHVYWYRQLPEEGLKFMVYLQKENIIDESGMPKERFSAEFPKEGPSILRIQQVVRGDSAAYFCASSPNDRATNEKLFFGSGTQLSVL.

DNA of the CDR3: TGTGCCAGCAGCTTGACAGGGGGTGAAGCTTTCTTT. It specifies CASSLTGGEAFF. This chain joins TRBV13 and TRBJ1-1, with 9 bases identical to TRBD1. After removal of 3 bases from V and 7 bases from J, the junction contained 0 bases not matched to a gene. Germline V gene sequence: CDR1 PRHDT, CDR2 FYEKMQ (reference sequence). This CDR3 comprises 12 residues.

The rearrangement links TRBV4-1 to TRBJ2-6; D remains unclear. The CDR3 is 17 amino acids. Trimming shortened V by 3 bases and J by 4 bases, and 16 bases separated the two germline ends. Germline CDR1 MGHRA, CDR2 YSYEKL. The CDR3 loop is CASSQGQISSGANVLTF. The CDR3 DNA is TGCGCCAGCAGCCAGGGTCAGATAAGTTCGGGGGCCAACGTCCTGACTTTC.

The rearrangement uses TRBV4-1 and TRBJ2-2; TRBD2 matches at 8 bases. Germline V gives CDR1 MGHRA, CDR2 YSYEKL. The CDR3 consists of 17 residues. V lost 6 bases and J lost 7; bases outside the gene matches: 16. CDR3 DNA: TGCGCCAGCAGTCGTGGAACTAGCGGACCTCGGGGCGGGGAGCTGTTTTTT. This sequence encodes CASSRGTSGPRGGELFF.

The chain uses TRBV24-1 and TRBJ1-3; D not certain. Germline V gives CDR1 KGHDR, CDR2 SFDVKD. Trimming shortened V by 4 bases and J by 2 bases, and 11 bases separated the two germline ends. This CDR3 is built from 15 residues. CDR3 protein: CATSDRRAAGNTIYF. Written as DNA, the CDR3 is TGTGCCACCAGTGACCGACGTGCCGCTGGAAACACCATATATTTT.

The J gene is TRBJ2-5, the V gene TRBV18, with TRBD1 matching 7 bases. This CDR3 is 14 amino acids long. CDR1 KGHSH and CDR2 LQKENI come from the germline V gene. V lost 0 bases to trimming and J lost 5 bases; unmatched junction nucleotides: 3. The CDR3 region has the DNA TGTGCCAGCTCACCACCGGGACAGTGGGAGACCCAGTACTTC. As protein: CASSPPGQWETQYF.

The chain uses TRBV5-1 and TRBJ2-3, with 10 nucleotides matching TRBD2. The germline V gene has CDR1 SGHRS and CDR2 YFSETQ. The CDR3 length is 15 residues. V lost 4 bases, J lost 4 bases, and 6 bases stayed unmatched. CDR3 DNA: TGCGCCAGCAGCGCTAGCGGGAGTCCCCCAGATACGCAGTATTTT. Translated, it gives CASSASGSPPDTQYF.